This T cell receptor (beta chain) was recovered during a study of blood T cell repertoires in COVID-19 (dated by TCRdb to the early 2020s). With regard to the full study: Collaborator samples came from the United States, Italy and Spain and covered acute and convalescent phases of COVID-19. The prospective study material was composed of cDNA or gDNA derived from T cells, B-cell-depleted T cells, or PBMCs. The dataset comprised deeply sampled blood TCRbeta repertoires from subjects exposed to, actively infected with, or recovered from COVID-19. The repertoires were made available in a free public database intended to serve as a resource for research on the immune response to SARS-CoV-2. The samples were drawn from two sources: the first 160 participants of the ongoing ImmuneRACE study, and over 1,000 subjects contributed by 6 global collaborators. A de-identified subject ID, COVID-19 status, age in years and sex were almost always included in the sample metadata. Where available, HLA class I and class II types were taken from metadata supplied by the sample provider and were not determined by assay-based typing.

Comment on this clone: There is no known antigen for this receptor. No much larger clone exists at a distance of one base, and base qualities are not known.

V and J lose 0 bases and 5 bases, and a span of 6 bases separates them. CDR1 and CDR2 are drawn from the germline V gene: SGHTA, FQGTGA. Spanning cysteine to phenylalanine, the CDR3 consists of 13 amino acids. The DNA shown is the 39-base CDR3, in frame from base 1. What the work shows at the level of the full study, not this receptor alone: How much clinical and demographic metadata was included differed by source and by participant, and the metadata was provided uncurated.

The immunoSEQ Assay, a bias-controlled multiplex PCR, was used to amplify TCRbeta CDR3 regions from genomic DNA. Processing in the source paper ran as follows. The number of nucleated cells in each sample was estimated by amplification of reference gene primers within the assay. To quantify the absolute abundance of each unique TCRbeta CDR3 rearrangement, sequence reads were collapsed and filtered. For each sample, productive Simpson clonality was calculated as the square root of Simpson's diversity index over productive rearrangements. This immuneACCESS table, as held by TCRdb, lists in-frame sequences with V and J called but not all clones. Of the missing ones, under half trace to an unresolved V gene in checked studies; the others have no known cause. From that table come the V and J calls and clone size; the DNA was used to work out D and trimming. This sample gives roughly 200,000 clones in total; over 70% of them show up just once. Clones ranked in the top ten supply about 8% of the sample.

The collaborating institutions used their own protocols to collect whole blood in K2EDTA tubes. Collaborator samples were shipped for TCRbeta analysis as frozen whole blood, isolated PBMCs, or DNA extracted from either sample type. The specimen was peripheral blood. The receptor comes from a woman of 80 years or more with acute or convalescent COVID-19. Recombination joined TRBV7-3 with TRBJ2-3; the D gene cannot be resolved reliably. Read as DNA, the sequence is TGTGCCAGCAGCTTAACCTTACTAGATACGCAGTATTTT. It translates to CASSLTLLDTQYF.